This T cell receptor beta chain is from a study of vaccination and CD4 T cells after COVID-19. As for the study in general: Two mRNA vaccine doses were given, either BNT162b2 or mRNA-1273. Findings of the study overall: Median about 90% of reactive clones detected in convalescent patients emerged only post-vaccination.

Sequencing of cultured CD4+ T cell DNA used the Oncomine TCR Beta short-read assay. TCRdb analysed the PCR reads with MiXCR anew, one entry per CDR3 protein. The data contain some 20,000 distinct CDR3 sequences, approximately 45% of them singletons. Treatment described: roughly 10-day PBMC culture with coronavirus spike peptide pools or control peptides (ViraFEST assay). With regard to this clonotype: What it recognizes is unknown.

Trimming cost V 1 base and J 5 bases, with 4 bases left between them. The CDR3 runs 12 residues. Looked up from germline, CDR1 is SGHTA and CDR2 is FQGNSA. The V gene is TRBV7-2, the J gene TRBJ2-3; no clear D. The sequenced sample was CD4+ T cells from blood, cultured in vitro, obtained after SARS-CoV-2 vaccination. The TCR sequence derives from a human donor who had recovered from COVID-19. CDR3: CASSLGRDTQYF. CDR3 sequence (DNA): TGTGCCAGCAGCTTAGGGAGAGATACGCAGTATTTT.